The clone carrying this TCR beta chain has only a few counts. The sample belongs to a study of T-cell reconstitution after alpha-beta-depleted transplantation in children. Researchers prepared the TCRbeta library using unique molecular identifiers, the study reports. TCRdb called the PCR reads again in MiXCR, with one record for every CDR3 protein. The sample shows 90,000 to 100,000 distinct CDR3 sequences, about 12% of them seen only once. This specimen consisted of PBMCs from the stem cell graft donor, obtained from the stem cell graft. The sequence was collected from a human donor who donated a stem cell graft to a child with inherited bone marrow failure.

CDR3 loop: CASSTLRLAWRTDTQYF. The DNA of the CDR3 is TGTGCCAGCAGTACCCTGAGACTAGCGTGGCGCACAGATACGCAGTATTTT. The chain carries TRBV27 and TRBJ2-3; 8 bases map to TRBD2. The CDR3 length is 17 residues. Unmatched junction bases numbered 11, after V lost 5 bases and J lost 1 base. The germline CDR1 and CDR2 sequences are MNHEY and SMNVEV (reference sequence).